This T cell receptor beta chain was recorded in a study of response to subunit inactivated influenza vaccine. Study-level results: After each seasonal influenza vaccination, few new T cells are recruited, the authors suggested.

TCRdb redid the calling of the RT-PCR reads with MiXCR, one entry per CDR3 protein. The sample gives about 180,000 distinct CDR3 sequences, approximately 9.2% of which show up once; 11% is in the top ten. This clonotype was counted a few times. Antigen specificity is unknown. There are 17 residues in the CDR3. Germline CDR1 and CDR2: DFQATT and SNEGSKA (reference sequence). The V end lost 1 base, the J end lost 0 bases, and 16 bases lay between the germline ends. The V call is TRBV20-1, the J call TRBJ2-1; D may correspond to TRBD1 or TRBD2 (7 bases each). The sequence derives from a middle-aged man who received an inactivated influenza vaccine. The sequencing used non-naive T cells sorted from PBMCs, collected on the day of vaccination. CDR3 in DNA: TGCAGTGCTAGAGTGGTGCCCAGGGGGGGCTCCTACAATGAGCAGTTCTTC. Translating gives CSARVVPRGGSYNEQFF.